This TCR beta chain was identified during a study of tumor-infiltrating lymphocytes in primary liver carcinoma (dated 2017 in TCRdb). In terms of the full investigation: Hepatocellular carcinoma (four) or combined HCC and intrahepatic cholangiocarcinoma (one) was present in the five patients, who were three men and two women aged 30 to 69 years. The five patients had tumors of stage T1-T3 N0M0, with maximum diameters ranging from about 4.2 to 10 cm. TCRbeta repertoire sequencing covered 35 specimens from 5 patients: roughly 25 tumor regions, 5 adjacent noncancerous liver tissues and 5 peripheral blood samples. Samples yielded roughly 3.5 to 7.13 million productive TCRbeta reads; read depth did not differ significantly between tissue types. High reproducibility was observed for the technical replicate repertoires, with mean shared-clone rates approximately 0.9 and correlation coefficients above 0.98. Across five regions of each liver tumor, along with adjacent normal tissue and blood, the study brought together TCRbeta repertoire sequencing, expression microarrays and whole-exome sequencing. To link TCRbeta repertoire diversity to the local molecular phenotype, the roughly 23 tumor region samples were profiled with Agilent mRNA microarrays.

Using a constant-region primer and ProtoScript II reverse transcriptase, TCRbeta-specific cDNA was reverse-transcribed from 400 to 550 ng total RNA. Three nested multiplex PCR rounds, following a slightly modified ARM-PCR procedure, were used to build the TCRbeta libraries. Each of the first two PCR rounds ran for around 9 cycles and used multiplex TRBV1-TRBV30 forward primers together with a Cbeta reverse primer. Sample barcodes and Illumina adapters were attached in a final 25-cycle PCR using Deep VentR polymerase. Before sequencing, amplicons of 200-500 bp were purified from gel using a QIAquick gel extraction kit. The TCRbeta amplicons were sequenced with 250-bp paired-end reads on an Illumina HiSeq 2500. The source study handled its data this way. Quality trimming of reads was performed with Trimmomatic v0.33, and paired reads were merged with FLASH v1.2.11 so that full CDR3 sequences could be recovered. V, D and J germline segments were assigned to the rearranged TCRbeta sequences using MiGEC v1.2.1b. Clonotype statistics and Shannon-Wiener diversity indices were calculated with VDJtools v1.0.0. To cut down on sampling bias, every analysis after diversity analysis relied on just the 250 most abundant clonotypes from each sample. In TCRdb, the public reads were trimmed at Q25 with fastp and aligned with MiXCR, with productive beta chains retained. Rows are combined by CDR3 protein, so each entry shows the most common genes and DNA. What appears here as the V and J calls and clone size reflects TCRdb's work, not the paper's. This sample lists roughly 120,000 distinct CDR3 sequences; 50% to 65% were detected once. 9.3% of the sample is held by the ten biggest clonotypes.

Study-wide conclusions, independent of this receptor: The top 250 clones accounted for a significantly greater share of the repertoire in tumors than in blood (p = 0.039). Only 4 to 6 patients were included in the study, and the authors note that the findings should be validated in a larger study. Only the TCR beta chain was sequenced, which likely underestimates true repertoire diversity because unpaired alpha chains were not captured. Repertoire overlap was higher between tumor regions (mean about 36%) than tumor-adjacent (around 17%) or tumor-blood (approximately 14%) pairs, consistent with antigen-driven expansion. Only roughly 8-24% of top clones appeared in all five regions of a tumor, which suggests that tumor-infiltrating T cells are spatially heterogeneous. Because the samples were bulk and unsorted, CD4+ and CD8+ T cell repertoires could not be compared.

Without any cell sorting, total RNA and DNA were co-extracted from approximately 22-30 mg of bulk tissue using the AllPrep DNA/RNA mini kit. Surgical resection was performed in China between November 2015 and 2016 on several patients with histopathologically diagnosed primary liver carcinoma. At the time of sampling, the patients were treatment-naive and had chronic HBV infection. Five spatially separated regions were sampled per tumor: superior, inferior, left-lateral and right-lateral poles, plus the tumor centre. According to histology, viable tumor cells made up more than 75% of every tumor sample. Fresh tumor and adjacent tissue pieces were bisected, with one half stored in RNAlater at -80 degrees C and the other half sent for histology. A word on this clonotype: Its target antigen remains unknown. At one boundary the junction diverges from the germline segment, which might be a read error.

Looking up the germline V gene (reference sequence) yields CDR1 MNHNY and CDR2 SVGAGI. The CDR3 contains 13 residues, cysteine and phenylalanine counted. Of the read, only the CDR3 DNA is kept; its 39 bases are in frame from base 1. The source is a woman aged 55-69 years with primary liver carcinoma and hepatitis B virus infection. Sequencing was performed on liver tumor tissue from sampling region 1. The cell subset or site label here, explained by the study, means: tumor region T1, superior pole. Recombination connected TRBV6-6 to TRBJ1-1; a stretch of 7 junction bases matches TRBD1. The encoded CDR3 is CASKKTGRTEAIF. The DNA sequence is as follows: TGTGCCAGCAAGAAGACAGGGCGGACTGAAGCTATCTTC.